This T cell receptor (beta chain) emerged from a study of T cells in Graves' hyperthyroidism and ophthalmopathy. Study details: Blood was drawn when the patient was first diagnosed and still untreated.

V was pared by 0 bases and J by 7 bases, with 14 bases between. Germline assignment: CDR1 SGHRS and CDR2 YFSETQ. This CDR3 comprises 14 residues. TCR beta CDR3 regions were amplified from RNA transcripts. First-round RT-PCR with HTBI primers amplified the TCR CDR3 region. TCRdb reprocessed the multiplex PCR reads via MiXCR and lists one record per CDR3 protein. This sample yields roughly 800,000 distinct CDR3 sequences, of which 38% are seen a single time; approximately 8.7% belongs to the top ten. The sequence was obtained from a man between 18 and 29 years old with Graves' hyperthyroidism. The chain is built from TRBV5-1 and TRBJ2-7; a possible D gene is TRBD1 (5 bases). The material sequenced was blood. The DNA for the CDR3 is TGCGCCAGCAGCTTGGGGGCAGCCCCAGGGGAGCAGTACTTC. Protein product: CASSLGAAPGEQYF.